This entry is about one TCR beta chain. At one of its ends the junction is not consistent with the germline gene, which may arise from a read error. CDR1 and CDR2 (germline): MNHEY, SVGAGI. The CDR3 runs 16 residues. The researchers produced TCR beta cDNA from 500 to 550 ng total RNA with a constant-region primer. Each TCR beta library was derived from three nested multiplex PCR rounds that employed slightly modified ARM-PCR. TRBV1-TRBV30 forward and Cbeta reverse primers drove the first two roughly 10-cycle rounds. TCRdb recomputed calls from the multiplex PCR reads with MiXCR, one row per CDR3 protein. The sample holds about 110,000 distinct CDR3 sequences; 65% are singletons and the top ten take around 9.3%. This entry comes from a study of tumor-infiltrating lymphocytes in primary liver carcinoma. The approximately 17-32 mg bulk tissue piece was not sorted before simultaneous RNA and DNA extraction.

This receptor was taken from a woman in her sixties or seventies with primary liver carcinoma and hepatitis B virus infection. The gene calls are TRBV6-5 and TRBJ2-2, with 8 bases lining up with TRBD2. Sequenced material: liver tumor tissue from sampling region 1. As to subset: tumor region T1, superior pole. The CDR3 protein is CASSASGTRSTGGLFF. The CDR3 DNA follows: TGTGCCAGCAGTGCCTCTGGGACTAGGTCCACCGGGGGGCTGTTTTTT.